The present T cell receptor beta chain was sequenced within a study of response to subunit inactivated influenza vaccine. TCRdb recomputed calls from the RT-PCR reads with MiXCR, one row per CDR3 protein. Of 500,000 to 600,000 distinct CDR3 sequences listed, approximately 12% are singletons. This clonotype was observed a handful of times. Germline CDR1 SGHRS, CDR2 YFSETQ. Trimming pared 7 bases from V and 9 bases from J, leaving 23 bases between. The CDR3 runs 15 residues. This TCR was recovered from a man aged 50-59 years who received an inactivated influenza vaccine. The chain couples TRBV5-1 to TRBJ2-1, with a weak D call TRBD2 (6 bases). Sequenced material: PBMCs from blood, taken on the day of vaccination. In DNA, the CDR3 is TGCGCCAGCTTCCTTCGGCCGGGACTGTGGACTGAGCAGTTCTTC. Its protein is CASFLRPGLWTEQFF.